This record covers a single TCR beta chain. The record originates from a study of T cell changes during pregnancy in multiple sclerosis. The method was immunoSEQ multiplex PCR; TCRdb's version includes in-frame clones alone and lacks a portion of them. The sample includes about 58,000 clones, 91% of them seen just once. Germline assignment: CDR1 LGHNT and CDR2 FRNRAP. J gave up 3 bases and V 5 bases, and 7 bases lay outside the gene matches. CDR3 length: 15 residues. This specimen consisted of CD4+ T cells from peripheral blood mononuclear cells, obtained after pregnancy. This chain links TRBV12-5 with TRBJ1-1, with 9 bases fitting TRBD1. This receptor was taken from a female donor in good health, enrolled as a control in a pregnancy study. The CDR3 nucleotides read TGTGCTAGTGGTCCCAGGACAGGGGTATACACTGAAGCTTTCTTT. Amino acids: CASGPRTGVYTEAFF.